Given below is one T cell receptor (beta chain) in context. Its antigen is still unknown. These data originate in a study of post-analysis software for immune sequencing data. Study-level information: The study covered relapsing-remitting, secondary progressive and progressive-relapsing courses of multiple sclerosis. General study points: Batch-matched samples strongly co-clustered by F measure. TRBV5-6, TRBV5-1 and TRBV20-1 were among four or five TRBV segments more frequent in patients than controls. When compared against controls, multiple sclerosis patients showed significantly lower normalized Chao1 diversity.

The TCR beta cDNA libraries carried unique molecular identifiers. TCRdb reanalysed the PCR reads using MiXCR and keeps one entry per CDR3 protein. The sample includes about 260,000 distinct CDR3 sequences, around 34% of them seen just once. V was cut by 0 bases and J by 0 bases, with 10 bases left in between. CDR1 and CDR2 from the germline V gene are SGHRS and YFSETQ. CDR3 length: 16 residues. The TCR originated in a girl between 5 and 17 years old with multiple sclerosis. The V gene is TRBV5-1, the J gene TRBJ1-3; D remains unclear. Sequencing used blood. CDR3 in DNA: TGCGCCAGCAGCTTGGATCCCGTCGGCTCTGGAAACACCATATATTTT. Translated: CASSLDPVGSGNTIYF. Filled out from reference TRBV5-1 and TRBJ1-3, the complete variable domain reads KAGVTQTPRYLIKTRGQQVTLSCSPISGHRSVSWYQQTPGQGLQFLFEYFSETQRNKGNFPGRFSGRQFSNSRSEMNVSTLELGDSALYLCASSLDPVGSGNTIYFGEGSWLTVV.